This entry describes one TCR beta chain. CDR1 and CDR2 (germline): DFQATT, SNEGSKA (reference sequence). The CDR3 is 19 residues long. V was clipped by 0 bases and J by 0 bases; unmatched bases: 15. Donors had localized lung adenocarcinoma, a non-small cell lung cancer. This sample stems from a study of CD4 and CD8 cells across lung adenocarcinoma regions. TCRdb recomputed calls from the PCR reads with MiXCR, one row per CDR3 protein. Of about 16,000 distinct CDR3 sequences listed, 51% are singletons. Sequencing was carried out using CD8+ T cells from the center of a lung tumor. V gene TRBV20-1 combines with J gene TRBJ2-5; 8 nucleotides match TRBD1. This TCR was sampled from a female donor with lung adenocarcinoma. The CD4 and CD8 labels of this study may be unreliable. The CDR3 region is CSARESLETGVLYQETQYF. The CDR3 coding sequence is TGCAGTGCTAGAGAGTCGCTTGAGACAGGGGTGCTGTACCAAGAGACCCAGTACTTC.